The 6 T cell receptor beta chains reported below all come from one sample, sequenced in a study of blood T cell repertoires in COVID-19. Data came from immunoSEQ multiplex PCR; TCRdb stores just in-frame clones and leaves some out. The sample lists about 180,000 clones, over 80% occurring once. Input material: peripheral blood. These TCRs come from a woman between 35 and 50 years old with COVID-19, enrolled during active disease.

The V gene is TRBV5-4, the J gene TRBJ2-7; D gene unclear. Trimming took 4 bases from V and 5 from J, leaving 10 bases between them. The CDR3 loop spans 12 amino acids. The germline V gene has CDR1 SGHNT and CDR2 YYREEE (reference sequence). In nucleotides, the CDR3 is TGTGCCAGCAGCCTCAGGATTCACGAGCAGTACTTC. This translates into CASSLRIHEQYF. The full variable domain, its missing parts supplied by reference TRBV5-4 and TRBJ2-7, is ETGVTQSPTHLIKTRGQQVTLRCSSQSGHNTVSWYQQALGQGPQFIFQYYREEENGRGNFPPRFSGLQFPNYSSELNVNALELDDSALYLCASSLRIHEQYFGPGTRLTVT.

This rearrangement joins TRBV9 to TRBJ1-2, with a possible D match to TRBD1 (5 bases). The CDR3 is made up of 16 amino acids. Germline V lookup: CDR1 SGDLS, CDR2 YYNGEE. V lost 0 bases to trimming and J lost 2 bases, with 14 bases between them. The CDR3 nucleotides read TGTGCCAGCAGCGTAGGAGCAGGGATCGCGAACTATGGCTACACCTTC. The encoded protein is CASSVGAGIANYGYTF.

The genes are TRBV28 and TRBJ1-6, with 8 bases aligning to TRBD1. V trimming: 6 bases; J trimming: 7 bases; junction bases outside the gene matches: 2. From germline, CDR1 is MDHEN and CDR2 SYDVKM. The CDR3 consists of 13 residues. The chain's CDR3 is CASSGQGNSPLHF. CDR3 nucleotides: TGTGCCAGCAGCGGACAGGGAAATTCACCCCTCCACTTT.

This chain links TRBV27 with TRBJ2-2; 10 positions match TRBD1. Trimming at V came to 4 bases and at J to 7 bases, leaving 12 bases not matched to a gene. This CDR3 is 17 amino acids long. The germline V gene has CDR1 MNHEY and CDR2 SMNVEV (reference sequence). In nucleotides, the CDR3 is TGTGCCAGCAGTTCCCTTCCGGGGACAGGGGAGAACGGGGAGCTGTTTTTT. Amino acid sequence: CASSSLPGTGENGELFF.

V is TRBV27 and J is TRBJ2-7; D remains ambiguous. The CDR3 runs to 15 residues. Trimming took 4 bases from V and 0 from J, leaving 13 bases between them. CDR1 MNHEY and CDR2 SMNVEV come from the germline V gene (reference sequence). This CDR3 is CASSSLRLTSYEQYF. CDR3 sequence (DNA): TGTGCCAGCAGTTCCCTTCGACTTACCTCCTACGAGCAGTACTTC.

The CDR3 coding sequence is TGTGCCAGCAGCTTTAAGCGGGAGGTCTACAATGAGCAGTTCTTC. It specifies CASSFKREVYNEQFF. V is TRBV5-4 and J is TRBJ2-1, with 9 bases fitting TRBD2. The CDR3 length is 15 residues. After removal of 2 bases from V and 3 bases from J, the junction contained 3 bases not matched to a gene. CDR1 is SGHNT, CDR2 YYREEE, per germline (reference sequence). Full variable domain (rest looked up from reference TRBV5-4 and TRBJ2-1): ETGVTQSPTHLIKTRGQQVTLRCSSQSGHNTVSWYQQALGQGPQFIFQYYREEENGRGNFPPRFSGLQFPNYSSELNVNALELDDSALYLCASSFKREVYNEQFFGPGTRLTVL.